A selection of T cell receptor beta chains follows, all from one sample in a study of control samples from healthy donors and cancer patients. TCRdb's copy holds only in-frame clones and misses some; the assay was immunoSEQ multiplex PCR. The sample consists of about 140,000 clones, roughly nine tenths of them appearing once. The sequenced sample was blood. The receptors were gathered from a woman in her 30s in good health. The CDR3 runs from the conserved cysteine through the conserved F or W. The D gene is left open where the match is weak. The listing skips clone size in some rows; elsewhere it reads once, few, many or a size class.

j_call d_call v_call clone_size cdr3_aa cdr3_nt
TRBJ2-5 . TRBV3-1/TRBV3-2 . CASRADSQETQYF TGTGCCAGCAGGGCAGATAGCCAAGAGACCCAGTACTTC
TRBJ1-2 . TRBV7-8 . CASSLGGRVGYGYTF TGTGCCAGCAGCTTAGGGGGCAGGGTGGGCTATGGCTACACCTTC
TRBJ1-5 TRBD1 TRBV6-5 . CASSYDRDQPQHF TGTGCCAGCAGTTATGACAGGGACCAGCCCCAGCATTTT
TRBJ2-7 . TRBV28 few CASSFGYYEQYF TGTGCCAGCAGTTTCGGATACTACGAGCAGTACTTC
TRBJ2-7 TRBD2 TRBV4-1 . CASSQDSGLAGSYEQYF TGCGCCAGCAGCCAAGATTCAGGCCTAGCGGGCAGCTACGAGCAGTACTTC
TRBJ1-2 . TRBV7-2 . CASSSITGIYGYTF TGTGCCAGCAGCTCCATAACAGGGATCTATGGCTACACCTTC
TRBJ2-3 TRBD1 TRBV5-1 . CASSPGQEGTDTQYF TGCGCCAGCAGCCCGGGACAGGAGGGCACAGATACGCAGTATTTT
TRBJ2-1 TRBD2 TRBV19 . CASSIPWTSGRRRSNEQFF TGTGCCAGTAGTATACCCTGGACTAGCGGGAGGAGAAGGAGCAATGAGCAGTTCTTC
TRBJ2-7 . TRBV7-9 . CASSLADGKTYEQYF TGTGCCAGCAGCTTAGCGGACGGGAAAACCTACGAGCAGTACTTC
TRBJ1-4 . TRBV10-3 . CAISQSGTENEKLFF TGTGCCATCAGCCAGTCAGGGACCGAGAATGAAAAACTGTTTTTT
TRBJ1-4 . TRBV5-1 . CASSLRRTDNEKLFF TGCGCCAGCAGCTTGCGCAGGACCGATAATGAAAAACTGTTTTTT
TRBJ1-1 . TRBV19 once CASSYTRVGGTEAFF TGTGCCAGTAGCTACACGAGGGTTGGGGGCACTGAAGCTTTCTTT
TRBJ1-5 . TRBV5-6 . CASSLVGSNQPQHF TGTGCCAGCAGCTTGGTCGGTAGCAATCAGCCCCAGCATTTT
TRBJ1-2 TRBD1 TRBV4-1 . CASSQDSTGRANYGYTF TGCGCCAGCAGCCAAGATTCGACAGGGCGGGCCAACTATGGCTACACCTTC
TRBJ2-7 TRBD1 TRBV30 . CAWSYTRDSSFYEQYF TGTGCCTGGAGTTATACCCGGGACAGTTCGTTCTACGAGCAGTACTTC
TRBJ1-6 . TRBV5-1 . CASSLVLDSDSPLHF TGCGCCAGCAGCTTGGTCCTGGACAGCGATTCACCCCTCCACTTT
TRBJ2-3 . TRBV19 . CASSPTTGYGTDTQYF TGTGCCAGTAGTCCCACTACAGGGTATGGCACAGATACGCAGTATTTT
TRBJ1-1 . TRBV18 once CASSEFREMNTEAFF TGTGCCAGCTCAGAATTTCGGGAAATGAACACTGAAGCTTTCTTT
TRBJ1-5 TRBD1 TRBV2 . CASSDDRGDQPQHF TGTGCCAGCAGTGATGACAGGGGGGATCAGCCCCAGCATTTT
TRBJ2-3 . TRBV27 once CASSFSAVDTQYF TGTGCCAGCAGTTTTTCAGCGGTAGATACGCAGTATTTT
TRBJ1-4 TRBD1 TRBV5-6 once CASSMTGMGEKLFF TGTGCCAGCAGCATGACAGGGATGGGTGAAAAACTGTTTTTT
TRBJ2-1 . TRBV24-1 . CATSDSGTRSEQFF TGTGCCACCAGTGATAGTGGGACTCGAAGTGAGCAGTTCTTC
TRBJ2-7 . TRBV14 . CASSRMGLWGKNEQYF TGTGCCAGCAGCCGGATGGGGTTATGGGGGAAGAACGAGCAGTACTTC
TRBJ2-7 . TRBV5-1 . CASSLGTGVTYEQYF TGCGCCAGCAGCTTGGGAACGGGAGTCACCTACGAGCAGTACTTC
TRBJ1-1 . TRBV30 . CAWSSARQFRTEAFF TGTGCCTGGAGCTCGGCTAGACAGTTTCGCACTGAAGCTTTCTTT
TRBJ1-5 . TRBV2 . CASTTLSSNQPQHF TGTGCCAGCACCACACTCAGTAGCAATCAGCCCCAGCATTTT
TRBJ1-1 . TRBV27 . CASSLYRVGTEAFF TGTGCCAGCAGTTTATACAGGGTAGGCACTGAAGCTTTCTTT
TRBJ1-4 . TRBV29-1 . CSVRTRSPAHNEKLFF TGCAGCGTCCGAACACGTAGCCCGGCCCATAATGAAAAACTGTTTTTT
TRBJ1-2 . TRBV30 . CACIPAGEGRRGYTF TGTGCCTGCATACCGGCGGGAGAGGGCCGACGCGGCTACACCTTC
TRBJ2-7 . TRBV29-1 once CSVVTGGNSYEQYF TGCAGCGTCGTAACCGGGGGTAACTCCTACGAGCAGTACTTC
TRBJ1-5 TRBD1 TRBV19 . CASSGGTGQPQHF TGTGCCAGTAGTGGCGGGACAGGGCAGCCCCAGCATTTT
TRBJ2-7 . TRBV24-1 . CATRTEGPLRIEQYF TGTGCCACCAGGACCGAGGGACCGCTAAGGATCGAGCAGTACTTC
TRBJ1-4 . TRBV5-6 . CASSLDRDRFANEKLFF TGTGCCAGCAGCTTGGATAGGGATCGGTTTGCTAATGAAAAACTGTTTTTT
TRBJ1-5 TRBD1 TRBV18 few CASSTTGSRDQPQHF TGTGCCAGCTCAACGACAGGGTCTAGGGATCAGCCCCAGCATTTT
TRBJ1-5 TRBD1 TRBV19 . CASSIGWQGASSNQPQHF TGTGCCAGTAGTATTGGGTGGCAGGGGGCGAGTAGCAATCAGCCCCAGCATTTT
TRBJ1-2 . TRBV6-5 . CASGVGPSATF TGTGCCAGCGGGGTGGGGCCTTCCGCCACCTTC
TRBJ1-3 TRBD1 TRBV15 . CATSSTPAGGSSGNTIYF TGTGCCACCAGCAGCACCCCGGCAGGGGGAAGCTCTGGAAACACCATATATTTT
TRBJ1-1 TRBD1 TRBV5-5 once CASRTGGVTEAFF TGTGCCAGCAGAACAGGGGGCGTTACTGAAGCTTTCTTT
TRBJ1-4 TRBD1 TRBV7-2 . CASSPTGTGGKLFF TGTGCCAGCAGCCCAACCGGGACAGGGGGAAAACTGTTTTTT
TRBJ1-1 . TRBV7-6 . CASSAQGTMNTEAFF TGTGCCAGCAGCGCCCAGGGGACCATGAACACTGAAGCTTTCTTT
TRBJ2-1 . TRBV5-1 . CASSFDRRGREQFF TGCGCCAGCAGCTTTGACCGGCGGGGGCGTGAGCAGTTCTTC
TRBJ2-1 . TRBV6-5 . CASSTIKYNEQFF TGTGCCAGCAGTACCATAAAATACAATGAGCAGTTCTTC
TRBJ2-7 . TRBV21-1 . CASSKRGSGVSGNPTRFPYEQYF TGTGCCAGCAGCAAAAGGGGTTCCGGGGTTAGCGGGAACCCTACCCGATTTCCCTACGAGCAGTACTTC
TRBJ1-1 . TRBV19 . CASRQAIEDTEAFF TGTGCCAGTAGACAGGCGATAGAGGACACTGAAGCTTTCTTT